This T cell receptor beta chain is from a study of spatial heterogeneity in lung cancer. Study in general: Each unique TCR and UMI combination was seen more than ten times on average in raw reads.

Germline V CDR1 and CDR2: MGHRA, YSYEKL. CDR3 length: 17 residues. V dropped 1 base and J dropped 7; count of bases not matched to a gene: 13. The sample's time point: sample taken at primary tumor resection. Whole RNA obtained from tumor, nontumor lung or frozen PBMC underwent sequencing without sorting. Samples came from some 71 TRACERx patients with untreated early-stage lung cancer. A distinct unique molecular identifier was carried by each TCR cDNA molecule. TCRdb recomputed calls from the 5' RACE reads with MiXCR, one row per CDR3 protein. The data show roughly 11,000 distinct CDR3 sequences, about 17% seen once.

The sequencing here drew on PBMCs, taken at surgery. This sequence originates from a male donor with early-stage non-small cell lung cancer. The chain has TRBV4-1 and TRBJ1-5, with 7 positions matching TRBD1. Here the CDR3 reads CASSQVFGQEKDQPQHF. The CDR3 DNA follows: TGCGCCAGCAGCCAAGTTTTTGGACAGGAGAAGGACCAGCCCCAGCATTTT.